The 29 T cell receptor beta chains presented below share a single source sample, sequenced in a study of T cell repertoires in cytomegalovirus infection. TCRdb called the reads again in MiXCR, with one record for every CDR3 protein. The table lists almost 500,000 distinct CDR3 sequences, approximately 10% of them singletons. The sample was PBMCs. The receptor source for this set is a human donor in good health (CMV status not recorded). Some clones in this sample may be carry-over from other donors' samples.

This clonotype was found once. The V and J genes are TRBV29-1 and TRBJ2-2, with D perhaps TRBD1 (5 bases). Trimming took off 7 bases at V and 0 bases at J, with 9 bases between the two ends. The CDR3 spans 13 residues. Germline CDR1 reads SQVTM; CDR2 reads ANQGSEA. CDR3 protein: CSGATANTGELFF. The CDR3 coding sequence is TGCAGCGGGGCGACAGCGAACACCGGGGAGCTGTTTTTT.

This clonotype was recorded many times. The V call is TRBV7-9, the J call TRBJ2-5; TRBD1 matches 9 bases. Germline CDR1 and CDR2: SEHNR and FQNEAQ (reference sequence). V lost 4 bases to trimming and J lost 3 bases; unmatched junction nucleotides: 0. The CDR3 covers 13 residues. The CDR3 protein is CASSWDREETQYF. The CDR3 DNA sequence: TGTGCCAGCAGCTGGGACAGGGAAGAGACCCAGTACTTC. Full variable domain (remainder filled in from reference TRBV7-9 and TRBJ2-5): DTGVSQNPRHKITKRGQNVTFRCDPISEHNRLYWYRQTLGQGPEFLTYFQNEAQLEKSRLLSDRFSAERPKGSFSTLEIQRTEQGDSAMYLCASSWDREETQYFGPGTRLLVL.

At least ten counts were recorded for this clonotype. V is TRBV7-9 and J is TRBJ2-3; 8 nucleotides match TRBD2. This CDR3 has 15 residues. Germline V gives CDR1 SEHNR, CDR2 FQNEAQ (reference sequence). V was clipped by 5 bases and J by 1 base; unmatched bases: 5. Written as DNA, the CDR3 is TGTGCCAGCAGCGCCTGGACTAGCCGCACAGATACGCAGTATTTT. Translation: CASSAWTSRTDTQYF. Variable domain in full (rest from reference TRBV7-9 and TRBJ2-3): DTGVSQNPRHKITKRGQNVTFRCDPISEHNRLYWYRQTLGQGPEFLTYFQNEAQLEKSRLLSDRFSAERPKGSFSTLEIQRTEQGDSAMYLCASSAWTSRTDTQYFGPGTRLTVL.

This clonotype was seen repeatedly, ten times or more. The chain links TRBV7-3 to TRBJ2-1; no clear D. Germline-derived CDR1 and CDR2 are SGHTA and FQGTGA. V was pared by 3 bases and J by 4 bases, with 13 bases between. The CDR3 is 15 residues long. The CDR3 loop is CASSFGERLYNEQFF. CDR3 nucleotides: TGTGCCAGCAGCTTCGGAGAGCGCTTATACAATGAGCAGTTCTTC.

This clonotype was detected ten times or more. The chain is built from TRBV5-1 and TRBJ2-1; 10 nucleotides match TRBD1. CDR1 SGHRS and CDR2 YFSETQ come from the germline V gene. The CDR3 extends over 15 amino acids. After removal of 4 bases from V and 8 bases from J, the junction contained 9 bases not matched to a gene. CDR3 sequence (DNA): TGCGCCAGCAGCCAGGGACAGGGGCGGTACTATGAGCAGTTCTTC. Its protein product is CASSQGQGRYYEQFF.

The chain couples TRBV7-4 to TRBJ2-1; a possible D gene is TRBD2 (7 bases). CDR1 is SGHVT and CDR2 is SQSDAQ in the germline V gene. The V end lost 1 base, the J end lost 2 bases, and 12 bases lay between the germline ends. The CDR3 loop spans 16 amino acids. CDR3 sequence reads: CASSLDGGGPYNEQFF. The CDR3 DNA sequence: TGTGCCAGCAGCTTAGATGGGGGGGGGCCCTACAATGAGCAGTTCTTC. Using reference TRBV7-4 and TRBJ2-1 for the parts outside the CDR3, the full variable domain is GAGVSQSPRYKVAKRGRDVALRCDSISGHVTLYWYRQTLGQGSEVLTYSQSDAQRDKSGRPSGRFSAERPERSVSTLKIQRTEQGDSAVYLCASSLDGGGPYNEQFFGPGTRLTVL.

This clonotype has a count of ten or more. V and J are TRBV7-8 and TRBJ1-3, with D hard to call. The CDR3 has 16 amino acids. Germline V gene sequence: CDR1 SGHVS, CDR2 FQNEAQ. The germline V and J ends were trimmed by 2 bases and 0 bases, with 11 bases remaining between them. This chain's CDR3 is CASSLWNDRSGNTIYF. The CDR3 nucleotides are TGTGCCAGCAGCTTATGGAACGATCGCTCTGGAAACACCATATATTTT.

There are many counts of this clonotype. The V and J genes are TRBV12-3 or TRBV12-4 and TRBJ2-2; 8 bases agree with TRBD1. This CDR3 comprises 16 residues. V dropped 3 bases and J dropped 2; count of bases not matched to a gene: 5. The CDR3 loop reads CASSFPGQDNTGELFF. CDR3 bases: TGTGCCAGCAGTTTCCCGGGACAGGATAACACCGGGGAGCTGTTTTTT.

This clonotype turned up a few times. The rearrangement joins TRBV29-1 to TRBJ2-7; TRBD1 aligns across 8 bases. The length of the CDR3 is 12 residues. Losses at the gene ends were 6 bases for V and 8 bases for J; bases not matched to a gene: 9. From germline, CDR1 is SQVTM and CDR2 ANQGSEA. The CDR3 here is CSVPGGAGQQYF. In nucleotides, the CDR3 is TGCAGCGTACCAGGGGGCGCGGGGCAGCAGTACTTC.

The sample holds a few counts of this clonotype. The rearrangement joins TRBV27 to TRBJ2-7; 10 nucleotides line up with TRBD1. CDR3 length: 15 amino acids. CDR1 is MNHEY and CDR2 is SMNVEV in the germline V gene (reference sequence). Losses at the gene ends were 3 bases for V and 5 bases for J; bases not matched to a gene: 7. CDR3: CASSFSRDRGHEQYF. The CDR3 DNA reads as TGTGCCAGCAGTTTTAGCCGGGACAGGGGACACGAGCAGTACTTC.

This clonotype was recorded at least ten times. The rearrangement uses TRBV7-2 and TRBJ2-3; D may correspond to TRBD1 or TRBD2 (7 bases each). CDR3 length: 16 residues. Germline CDR1 SGHTA, CDR2 FQGNSA. V was trimmed by 5 bases and J by 1 base, leaving 16 bases between them. The CDR3 is CASSKQGGGGTDTQYF. In DNA form, the CDR3 reads TGTGCCAGCAGCAAGCAGGGGGGGGGGGGCACAGATACGCAGTATTTT.

Ten or more counts support this clonotype. The chain carries TRBV11-3 and TRBJ2-1; TRBD2 agrees at 10 bases. Per the germline V gene, CDR1 is SGHNT and CDR2 is YENEEA. CDR3 length: 15 residues. The V and J ends lost 2 bases and 6 bases, in that order; junction bases with no gene match: 4. The CDR3 DNA reads TGTGCCAGCAGCTTAACGGTAGCGGGGGGCAATGAGCAGTTCTTC. Translated: CASSLTVAGGNEQFF.

This clonotype was seen a few times. The CDR3 here is CASSLGRAPYEQYF. DNA for the CDR3: TGTGCCAGCAGCTTGGGGAGGGCCCCCTACGAGCAGTACTTC. The chain combines TRBV13 with TRBJ2-7; 7 bases map to TRBD2. V shed 3 bases, J shed 2 bases, and the junction held 4 bases outside the gene matches. Per germline, CDR1 PRHDT and CDR2 FYEKMQ (reference sequence). The CDR3 sequence is 14 residues long.

The chain recombines TRBV30 with TRBJ1-1; D is perhaps TRBD1 (5 bases). The CDR3 has 13 residues. Germline loops: CDR1 GTSNPN, CDR2 SVGIG (reference sequence). Trimming pared 0 bases from V and 7 bases from J, leaving 12 bases between. The CDR3 DNA reads as TGTGCCTGGAGTGTCGGCAGGGCTGGTGAAGCTTTCTTT. It codes for CAWSVGRAGEAFF. Using reference TRBV30 and TRBJ1-1 for the parts outside the CDR3, the full variable domain is SQTIHQWPATLVQPVGSPLSLECTVEGTSNPNLYWYRQAAGRGLQLLFYSVGIGQISSEVPQNLSASRPQDRQFILSSKKLLLSDSGFYLCAWSVGRAGEAFFGQGTRLTVV.

The V and J genes are TRBV18 and TRBJ1-5, with TRBD1 as a possible D gene (5 bases). Germline V CDR1 and CDR2: KGHSH, LQKENI. The CDR3 runs to 15 residues. Trimming pared 3 bases from V and 10 bases from J, leaving 19 bases between. This chain's CDR3 is CASSPREFSSSPQHF. CDR3 in DNA: TGTGCCAGCTCACCCAGGGAGTTCTCGTCTTCACCCCAGCATTTT.

This clonotype was found many times. CDR3 region: CASSLGRGLQLRSYEQYF. As DNA, the CDR3 is TGTGCCAGCAGCTTGGGGCGGGGGCTACAGCTCAGGTCCTACGAGCAGTACTTC. This chain links TRBV5-4 with TRBJ2-7; the D gene is possibly TRBD2 (7 bases). CDR3 length equals 18 residues. Germline CDR1 SGHNT, CDR2 YYREEE (reference sequence). Trimming removed 0 bases at V and 1 base at J, with 20 bases between.

The sample holds a few counts of this clonotype. This chain joins TRBV2 and TRBJ2-2; 9 bases fit TRBD1. Germline assignment: CDR1 SNHLY and CDR2 FYNNEI. The CDR3 totals 16 residues. The ends lost 4 bases at V and 5 bases at J; junction bases unmatched: 8. The CDR3 nucleotides read TGTGCCAGCAGTGGAGCCTGGGGGACAGGGACCGGGGAGCTGTTTTTT. Translating gives CASSGAWGTGTGELFF. The entire variable domain, with the rest obtained from reference TRBV2 and TRBJ2-2, is as follows: EPEVTQTPSHQVTQMGQEVILRCVPISNHLYFYWYRQILGQKVEFLVSFYNNEISEKSEIFDDQFSVERPDGSNFTLKIRSTKLEDSAMYFCASSGAWGTGTGELFFGEGSRLTVL.

This clonotype was counted a few times. The DNA of the CDR3 is TGTGCCAGCAGCCTCCTTGGGCGGGAGTCTCGGGAGCAGTACTTC. Translation: CASSLLGRESREQYF. The rearrangement uses TRBV13 and TRBJ2-7; 7 bases fit TRBD2. The CDR3 is made up of 15 amino acids. The V gene end was trimmed by 5 bases and the J gene end by 7 bases; junction bases not matched to a gene: 14. The V gene's germline CDR1 is PRHDT and CDR2 FYEKMQ (reference sequence). Using reference TRBV13 and TRBJ2-7 for the parts outside the CDR3, the full variable domain is AAGVIQSPRHLIKEKRETATLKCYPIPRHDTVYWYQQGPGQDPQFLISFYEKMQSDKGSIPDRFSAQQFSDYHSELNMSSLELGDSALYFCASSLLGRESREQYFGPGTRLTVT.

This clonotype was seen a handful of times. The gene calls are TRBV4-1 and TRBJ2-3, with D possibly being TRBD1 or TRBD2 (6 bases each). Deletions cut 4 bases from V and 5 bases from J, with 19 bases between. Per the germline V gene, CDR1 is MGHRA and CDR2 is YSYEKL. CDR3 size: 16 residues. This CDR3 reads CASSRTSGGAEDTQYF. CDR3 sequence (DNA): TGCGCCAGCAGCCGAACGTCCGGGGGCGCTGAAGATACGCAGTATTTT.

This clonotype was observed a handful of times. CDR3 sequence: CATATNGNTEAFF. The CDR3 coding sequence is TGTGCCACCGCTACGAATGGGAACACTGAAGCTTTCTTT. This chain links TRBV24-1 with TRBJ1-1; D not certain. CDR1 KGHDR and CDR2 SFDVKD come from the germline V gene. V shed 9 bases and J shed 1 base, with 11 bases lying between them. The CDR3 loop spans 13 amino acids.

This clonotype was counted between two and nine times. The chain joins TRBV11-2 to TRBJ1-4, with D perhaps matching TRBD1 (5 bases). V was trimmed by 5 bases and J by 5 bases, leaving 15 bases between them. This CDR3 spans 15 amino acids. CDR1 and CDR2 from the germline V gene are SGHAT and FQNNGV. The CDR3 spells CASSLGPGPNEKLFF. The CDR3 DNA follows: TGTGCCAGCAGCCTAGGGCCGGGGCCGAATGAAAAACTGTTTTTT.

With respect to this clonotype: Being one base from a much bigger clone, this may be a read error. The DNA of the CDR3 is TGTGCCAGCGGCCAAGCGCCTCTAGCGGGCACAGATACGCAGTATTTT. It translates to CASGQAPLAGTDTQYF. The gene calls are TRBV4-1 and TRBJ2-3, with 7 positions matching TRBD2. In germline, CDR1 is MGHRA, CDR2 YSYEKL. CDR3 length: 16 amino acids.

This sequence joins TRBV18 and TRBJ1-2; D might be TRBD1 (5 bases). The CDR3 has 15 amino acids. V lost 3 bases, J lost 4 bases, and 15 bases lay in between. CDR1 is KGHSH, CDR2 LQKENI, per germline. The CDR3 region is CASSPSFGGPYGYTF. Written as DNA, the CDR3 is TGTGCCAGCTCACCGTCCTTCGGGGGACCCTATGGCTACACCTTC.

This clonotype was seen a handful of times. CDR3 loop: CASSLVGSGTRPGTKNIQYF. In nucleotides, the CDR3 is TGTGCCAGCAGCTTAGTGGGTAGCGGGACTCGCCCCGGTACCAAAAACATTCAGTACTTC. The chain employs TRBV7-6 and TRBJ2-4; TRBD2 agrees at 8 bases. The CDR3 contains 20 residues. Germline CDR1 is SGHVS and CDR2 is FNYEAQ. The J segment lost 2 bases and the V segment lost 1 base, leaving 16 bases of the junction unmatched.

This chain uses TRBV3-1 with TRBJ1-1; D is unclear. With 1 base removed from V and 4 bases from J, the gap between germline ends came to 7 bases. Germline V lookup: CDR1 LGHDT, CDR2 YNNKEL (reference sequence). This CDR3 comprises 13 residues. The chain's CDR3 is CASSQVEGTEAFF. CDR3 sequence (DNA): TGTGCCAGCAGCCAAGTAGAAGGCACTGAAGCTTTCTTT.

The sample holds many counts of this clonotype. This rearrangement joins TRBV11-3 to TRBJ2-3; D remains ambiguous. The CDR3 extends over 13 amino acids. Per the germline V gene, CDR1 is SGHNT and CDR2 is YENEEA. The V gene lost 5 bases and the J gene lost 5 bases, with 11 bases spanning the gap. CDR3 nucleotide sequence: TGTGCCAGCAGCCCGGACGATGGAGATACGCAGTATTTT. It yields the protein CASSPDDGDTQYF.

This clonotype has a handful of counts. The gene calls are TRBV9 and TRBJ2-3; D gene uncertain. The CDR3 is 13 residues long. Trimming removed 0 bases from V and 3 bases from J, with 5 bases in between. Germline CDR1 is SGDLS and CDR2 is YYNGEE. This CDR3 reads CASSVVGTDTQYF. The CDR3 DNA reads as TGTGCCAGCAGCGTAGTTGGTACAGATACGCAGTATTTT.

This clonotype was detected many times. The gene calls are TRBV7-2 and TRBJ2-1; 13 bases are shared with TRBD2. V dropped 4 bases and J dropped 8; count of bases not matched to a gene: 5. The CDR3 covers 15 residues. Germline CDR1 SGHTA, CDR2 FQGNSA. Here the CDR3 reads CASSSGLAGADEQFF. For the CDR3, the DNA is TGTGCCAGCAGCTCCGGACTAGCGGGAGCTGATGAGCAGTTCTTC.

This clonotype was recorded many times. V and J are TRBV5-6 and TRBJ1-2, with 9 nucleotides matching TRBD1. The trim removed 4 bases at V and 9 bases at J, leaving 10 bases unmatched. The CDR3 runs 14 residues. CDR1 and CDR2 (germline): SGHDT, YYEEEE. For the CDR3, the DNA is TGTGCCAGCAGCATCCGGGACAGGGTAGGACGCTACACCTTC. As protein: CASSIRDRVGRYTF.